Sequencing of this T cell receptor beta chain was carried out in a study of blood T cell repertoires in COVID-19. About the research overall: Spain, Italy and the United States supplied samples that represented acute and convalescent COVID-19. Nucleic acid was either cDNA or gDNA, and it came from T cells, B-cell-depleted T cells, or PBMCs.

As to this clone: The germline gene is not matched at one end of the junction; a read error may be the cause.

Germline assignment: CDR1 SGHNT and CDR2 YYREEE (reference sequence). This CDR3 comprises 14 residues. Original methodology: Amplification from reference gene primers served as the basis for estimated nucleated cell counts. Profiled with immunoSEQ multiplex PCR; TCRdb holds only in-frame clones, not every one. The DNA gave D and trimming, while V, J and clone size come from that table. The sample lists over 100,000 clones; approximately 86% were seen once. The sequenced material came from peripheral blood. The rearrangement links TRBV5-4 to TRBJ1-5; TRBD1 might be the D (5 bases). The clonotype was recovered from a man aged 35-49 years with acute or convalescent COVID-19. The CDR3 DNA reads as TGTGCCAGCAGTTTGGCAGGGCGCAATCAGCCCCAGCATTTT. Its translation: CASSLAGRNQPQHF.